One sample yielded the 10 T cell receptor beta chains listed below, sequenced in a study of blood T cell repertoires in COVID-19. TCRdb's table, derived via immunoSEQ multiplex PCR, lists solely in-frame clones and lacks some. Of 84,000 or so clones listed, about 86% were seen once; the top ten hold approximately 37%. The source material was peripheral blood. The receptors derive from a man of 80 years or more with active or convalescent COVID-19.

The sample holds a few counts of this clone. This chain connects TRBV7-9 to TRBJ2-1; D remains ambiguous. Germline lookup yields CDR1 SEHNR and CDR2 FQNEAQ (reference sequence). CDR3 size: 14 residues. Trimming stripped 4 bases from V and 7 bases from J, with 14 bases between. As DNA, the CDR3 is TGTGCCAGCAGCTCTCAAAATCCCACTAATGAGCAGTTCTTC. Amino acid sequence: CASSSQNPTNEQFF.

The chain couples TRBV7-2 to TRBJ1-2; possibly TRBD1 for D (6 bases). The CDR3 loop spans 14 amino acids. Germline CDR1 SGHTA, CDR2 FQGNSA. The V end was cut by 1 base, the J end by 1 base, with 7 bases between. CDR3 in DNA: TGTGCCAGCAGCTTAGGGACAGTTAACTATGGCTACACCTTC. It encodes CASSLGTVNYGYTF.

This chain connects TRBV2 to TRBJ1-1; no definite D call. The CDR3 has 16 amino acids. V shed 10 bases and J shed 1 base, with 22 bases lying between them. CDR1 and CDR2 from the germline V gene are SNHLY and FYNNEI. CDR3 loop: CATRSRGGKWNTEAFF. The CDR3 DNA reads TGTGCCACCAGATCTCGTGGAGGCAAATGGAACACTGAAGCTTTCTTT.

The rearrangement joins TRBV5-6 to TRBJ2-2; possible D gene TRBD2, 5 bases. CDR1 SGHDT and CDR2 YYEEEE come from the germline V gene. The CDR3 consists of 15 residues. V was pared by 0 bases and J by 7 bases, with 13 bases between. DNA for the CDR3: TGTGCCAGCAGCTTGGCCCCGGGAAGGAACGGGGAGCTGTTTTTT. It codes for CASSLAPGRNGELFF.

The chain couples TRBV29-1 to TRBJ2-1, with D perhaps TRBD1 (6 bases). Trimming removed 6 bases from V and 11 bases from J, with 14 bases in between. CDR3 length equals 11 residues. Germline lookup yields CDR1 SQVTM and CDR2 ANQGSEA. The CDR3 sequence: CSVGTGQQQFF. Written as DNA, the CDR3 is TGCAGCGTCGGAACAGGACAGCAGCAGTTCTTC.

The chain links TRBV25-1 to TRBJ1-4; 7 bases match TRBD1. Trimming took 5 bases from V and 7 from J; bases not matched to a gene: 7. The CDR3 covers 14 residues. CDR1 MGHDK and CDR2 SYGVNS come from the germline V gene. CDR3 amino acids: CASSIPGTAEKLFF. In DNA, the CDR3 is TGTGCCAGCAGTATTCCCGGGACAGCTGAAAAACTGTTTTTT.

This sequence joins TRBV3-1 (or the pseudogene TRBV3-2) and TRBJ1-3; D is undetermined. Germline CDR1 is LGHDT and CDR2 is YNNKEL (reference sequence). The V gene lost 0 bases and the J gene lost 1 base, with 7 bases spanning the gap. CDR3 size: 15 residues. CDR3 in DNA: TGTGCCAGCAGCCAAGATTCGGGGTCTGGAAACACCATATATTTT. Translated, it gives CASSQDSGSGNTIYF.

The gene calls are TRBV10-3 and TRBJ2-5; 11 bases line up with TRBD2. The length of the CDR3 is 13 residues. V lost 11 bases to trimming and J lost 7 bases; unmatched junction nucleotides: 9. CDR1 and CDR2 (germline): ENHRY, SYGVKD. As DNA, the CDR3 is TGTGCCGTCACTAGCGGGAGTGTAGGGACCCAGTACTTC. It encodes CAVTSGSVGTQYF.

In DNA form, the CDR3 reads TGTGCCAGCTCACCGGGACAGATCTATGGCTACACCTTC. It codes for CASSPGQIYGYTF. V is TRBV18 and J is TRBJ1-2; 7 bases match TRBD1. This CDR3 has 13 amino acids. Unmatched junction bases numbered 2, after V lost 3 bases and J lost 4 bases. Germline lookup yields CDR1 KGHSH and CDR2 LQKENI.

J is TRBJ2-1 and V is TRBV30; 14 bases map to TRBD2. Losses at the gene ends were 6 bases for V and 9 bases for J; bases not matched to a gene: 7. This CDR3 region has 14 residues. CDR1 GTSNPN and CDR2 SVGIG come from the germline V gene (reference sequence). The CDR3 nucleotides are TGTGCCTGTTCGACTAGCGGGGGGGCCGGTGAGCAGTTCTTC. Translation gives CACSTSGGAGEQFF. The whole variable domain, filled in from reference TRBV30 and TRBJ2-1, reads SQTIHQWPATLVQPVGSPLSLECTVEGTSNPNLYWYRQAAGRGLQLLFYSVGIGQISSEVPQNLSASRPQDRQFILSSKKLLLSDSGFYLCACSTSGGAGEQFFGPGTRLTVL.